This entry lists 29 T cell receptor beta chains sequenced from one sample in a study of cytomegalovirus exposure and HLA in healthy donors. The PCR used 60 Vbeta and 13 Jbeta primers. The method was immunoSEQ multiplex PCR; TCRdb's version includes in-frame clones alone and lacks a portion of them. The table has under 200,000 clones, 79% seen once. The sample consisted of PBMCs. Receptors were obtained from a woman in her thirties or forties in good health and CMV-seronegative.

V usage is TRBV10-3 and J usage is TRBJ1-4; TRBD1 matches at 9 bases. Germline V lookup: CDR1 ENHRY, CDR2 SYGVKD. There are 14 residues in the CDR3. Trimming at V came to 6 bases and at J to 6 bases, leaving 5 bases not matched to a gene. The CDR3 sequence: CAISNRGLDEKLFF. The CDR3, as DNA: TGTGCCATCAGCAACAGGGGGCTCGATGAAAAACTGTTTTTT.

This clone was seen a few times. This sample includes further DNA sequences coding for the same CDR3. This sequence joins TRBV11-3 and TRBJ1-1; D is unresolved. The CDR3 has 13 residues. Germline CDR1 reads SGHNT; CDR2 reads YENEEA. Trimming shortened V by 1 base and J by 5 bases, and 8 bases separated the two germline ends. CDR3 sequence: CASSLVEGTEAFF. The CDR3 region has the DNA TGTGCCAGCAGCTTAGTAGAGGGAACTGAAGCTTTCTTT. The variable domain in full, completed from reference TRBV11-3 and TRBJ1-1, reads EAGVVQSPRYKIIEKKQPVAFWCNPISGHNTLYWYLQNLGQGPELLIRYENEEAVDDSQLPKDRFSAERLKGVDSTLKIQPAELGDSAVYLCASSLVEGTEAFFGQGTRLTVV.

The chain joins TRBV30 to TRBJ2-7; maybe TRBD2 (5 bases). CDR3 length: 16 residues. Germline V lookup: CDR1 GTSNPN, CDR2 SVGIG (reference sequence). V was cut by 3 bases and J by 3 bases, with 21 bases left in between. This CDR3 is CAWSQLGRDRGYEQYF. As DNA, the CDR3 is TGTGCCTGGAGCCAATTAGGACGAGACCGGGGCTACGAGCAGTACTTC.

The V and J genes are TRBV29-1 and TRBJ2-2; TRBD1 agrees at 10 bases. In germline, CDR1 is SQVTM, CDR2 ANQGSEA. The CDR3 totals 14 residues. V gave up 7 bases and J gave up 1 base; unmatched junction bases: 3. CDR3 sequence: CSGRDRGNTGELFF. The CDR3 region has the DNA TGCAGCGGACGGGACAGGGGGAACACCGGGGAGCTGTTTTTT.

In this sample, this clone turned up a few times. The chain couples TRBV27 to TRBJ2-7; 10 bases are shared with TRBD1. The CDR3 spans 15 residues. The germline V gene has CDR1 MNHEY and CDR2 SMNVEV (reference sequence). J lost 6 bases, V lost 6 bases, and 11 bases had no gene match. The CDR3 is CASRSGTGASSEQYF. The CDR3 DNA sequence: TGTGCCAGCAGATCCGGGACAGGGGCAAGTAGCGAGCAGTACTTC.

The V gene is TRBV18, the J gene TRBJ1-2; D unclear. CDR1 is KGHSH and CDR2 is LQKENI in the germline V gene. V gave up 1 base and J gave up 3 bases, with 9 bases separating them. The CDR3 is made up of 14 amino acids. The chain's CDR3 is CASSPLDPDYGYTF. The CDR3 bases are TGTGCCAGCTCACCACTCGATCCAGACTATGGCTACACCTTC. Complete variable domain (other parts from reference TRBV18 and TRBJ1-2): NAGVMQNPRHLVRRRGQEARLRCSPMKGHSHVYWYRQLPEEGLKFMVYLQKENIIDESGMPKERFSAEFPKEGPSILRIQQVVRGDSAAYFCASSPLDPDYGYTFGSGTRLTVV.

Only a few counts were recorded for this clone. The rearrangement links TRBV30 to TRBJ2-7, with 11 positions matching TRBD2. There are 14 residues in the CDR3. Germline trimming cut 5 bases from V and 3 bases from J; bases unmatched to any gene: 6. Germline CDR1 is GTSNPN and CDR2 is SVGIG (reference sequence). The CDR3, as DNA: TGTGCCTGGCAGACTAGCGGGATTAACTACGAGCAGTACTTC. Its protein is CAWQTSGINYEQYF.

The chain links TRBV5-4 to TRBJ1-1; D remains ambiguous. The V gene lost 0 bases and the J gene lost 1 base, with 13 bases spanning the gap. The CDR3 spans 16 residues. Germline CDR1 and CDR2: SGHNT and YYREEE (reference sequence). The CDR3 region is CASSLGGGRQNTEAFF. The CDR3 region has the DNA TGTGCCAGCAGCTTGGGGGGTGGGAGACAGAACACTGAAGCTTTCTTT.

About this clone: One end of the junction fails to match germline, which may point to a read error. J is TRBJ1-2 and V is TRBV6-6; the D is unclear. This CDR3 spans 15 amino acids. Germline V gene data show CDR1 as MNHNY and CDR2 as SVGAGI (reference sequence). In DNA, the CDR3 is TGTGTCAGCAGTTACCCCGGCACAGCCTTCTATGGCTACACCTTC. Protein product: CVSSYPGTAFYGYTF.

This clone was seen only a few times. V gene TRBV5-4 combines with J gene TRBJ2-7, with D possibly matching TRBD1 (6 bases). The CDR3 is made up of 13 amino acids. V was shortened by 5 bases and J by 1 base, with 10 bases between the two germline ends. Per the germline V gene, CDR1 is SGHNT and CDR2 is YYREEE (reference sequence). The chain's CDR3 is CASRPQGSYEQYF. CDR3 sequence (DNA): TGTGCCAGCAGGCCTCAGGGGTCCTACGAGCAGTACTTC.

The chain combines TRBV28 with TRBJ2-7; 7 bases match TRBD2. The V segment lost 6 bases and the J segment 6 bases; nucleotides outside the gene matches: 8. CDR1 MDHEN and CDR2 SYDVKM come from the germline V gene. This CDR3 contains 13 residues. The CDR3 nucleotides read TGTGCCAGCAGGATGACTAGCTCGGTCGAGCAGTACTTC. Translated: CASRMTSSVEQYF.

The chain employs TRBV5-1 and TRBJ2-1; TRBD1 is a possible D gene (6 bases). The V gene lost 6 bases and the J gene lost 8 bases, with 21 bases spanning the gap. Germline V lookup: CDR1 SGHRS, CDR2 YFSETQ. This CDR3 region has 15 residues. CDR3 sequence: CASTPGHRYLDEQFF. In DNA, the CDR3 is TGCGCCAGCACCCCGGGACACCGCTACTTGGATGAGCAGTTCTTC.

This chain connects TRBV6-1 to TRBJ1-1, with 7 bases lining up with TRBD1. CDR1 is MNHNS, CDR2 SASEGT, per germline. The trim removed 4 bases at V and 8 bases at J, leaving 13 bases unmatched. The CDR3 is 15 residues long. In nucleotides, the CDR3 is TGTGCCAGCAGTGTCCTGAGGGGGCCAACCAGAGAAGCTTTCTTT. Translation: CASSVLRGPTREAFF.

The genes are TRBV28 and TRBJ1-5, with TRBD1 as a possible D gene (5 bases). The CDR3 covers 13 residues. V was shortened by 6 bases and J by 2 bases, with 8 bases between the two germline ends. The germline V gene has CDR1 MDHEN and CDR2 SYDVKM. CDR3 protein: CASRTGGNQPQHF. DNA of the CDR3: TGTGCCAGCAGGACGGGGGGCAATCAGCCCCAGCATTTT.

The CDR3, as DNA: TGTGCCAGCAGTTTCGGAGTTTCCTACGAGCAGTACTTC. Protein product: CASSFGVSYEQYF. The chain recombines TRBV6-5 with TRBJ2-7; no reliable D call. Trimming took off 4 bases at V and 1 base at J, with 8 bases between the two ends. Germline V gene data show CDR1 as MNHEY and CDR2 as SVGAGI. There are 13 residues in the CDR3.

This chain links TRBV6-1 with TRBJ1-2; D gene ambiguous. Germline assignment: CDR1 MNHNS and CDR2 SASEGT. V was trimmed by 0 bases and J by 4 bases, leaving 15 bases between them. The length of the CDR3 is 16 residues. CDR3 amino acids: CASSEALISAGYGYTF. In DNA, the CDR3 is TGTGCCAGCAGTGAAGCACTTATTTCGGCGGGCTATGGCTACACCTTC.

The chain uses TRBV11-2 and TRBJ2-2, with TRBD1 as a possible D gene (6 bases). Trimming removed 3 bases at V and 8 bases at J, with 13 bases between. CDR3 length: 14 residues. Germline loops: CDR1 SGHAT, CDR2 FQNNGV. The CDR3: CASSFNRARGELFF. The CDR3 DNA sequence: TGTGCCAGCAGCTTTAACAGGGCGAGAGGGGAGCTGTTTTTT.

V usage is TRBV7-8 and J usage is TRBJ2-7; D unresolved. This CDR3 is built from 11 residues. Per the germline V gene, CDR1 is SGHVS and CDR2 is FQNEAQ. Trimming took 2 bases from V and 3 from J, leaving 2 bases between them. The CDR3 sequence: CASSLYYEQYF. CDR3 sequence (DNA): TGTGCCAGCAGCTTATACTACGAGCAGTACTTC.

The chain has TRBV4-1 and TRBJ2-1, with TRBD2 matching 14 bases. Germline loops: CDR1 MGHRA, CDR2 YSYEKL. V was clipped by 1 base and J by 8 bases; unmatched bases: 7. The CDR3 runs to 17 residues. CDR3 sequence: CASSQATSGGATDEQFF. The CDR3, as DNA: TGCGCCAGCAGCCAAGCGACTAGCGGGGGGGCCACGGATGAGCAGTTCTTC.

The chain is built from TRBV7-8 and TRBJ1-2; D possibly corresponds to TRBD1 (5 bases). V dropped 0 bases and J dropped 2 bases, with 7 bases sitting between them. The germline V gene has CDR1 SGHVS and CDR2 FQNEAQ. The length of the CDR3 is 14 residues. The CDR3: CASSLAAGNYGYTF. The CDR3 DNA sequence: TGTGCCAGCAGCTTAGCGGCAGGGAACTATGGCTACACCTTC.

J is TRBJ2-4 and V is TRBV29-1, with 8 bases that match TRBD1. The germline gives CDR1 SQVTM, CDR2 ANQGSEA. V lost 5 bases, J lost 0 bases, and 12 bases stayed unmatched. CDR3 size: 17 residues. CDR3 DNA sequence: TGCAGCGTTAGCCGGGACAGGCGGACCCTAGCCAAAAACATTCAGTACTTC. This gives the protein CSVSRDRRTLAKNIQYF.

V usage is TRBV11-3 and J usage is TRBJ1-1; 7 bases fit TRBD1. This CDR3 comprises 13 residues. CDR1 and CDR2 from the germline V gene are SGHNT and YENEEA. V was clipped by 6 bases and J by 3 bases; unmatched bases: 4. DNA for the CDR3: TGTGCCAGCAGACGACAGGGAGACACTGAAGCTTTCTTT. This gives the protein CASRRQGDTEAFF.

This clone was observed a few times. The gene calls are TRBV5-1 and TRBJ2-7; the D is unclear. Trimming shortened V by 1 base and J by 6 bases, and 11 bases separated the two germline ends. This CDR3 contains 13 residues. Germline V gene sequence: CDR1 SGHRS, CDR2 YFSETQ. The CDR3 nucleotides read TGCGCCAGCAGCTTGCATGGGCAGACCGAGCAGTACTTC. Translating it yields CASSLHGQTEQYF. The full variable domain, rest sourced from reference TRBV5-1 and TRBJ2-7, is KAGVTQTPRYLIKTRGQQVTLSCSPISGHRSVSWYQQTPGQGLQFLFEYFSETQRNKGNFPGRFSGRQFSNSRSEMNVSTLELGDSALYLCASSLHGQTEQYFGPGTRLTVT.

This clone has just one count. This rearrangement joins TRBV6-5 to TRBJ2-1, with 8 positions matching TRBD2. Germline CDR1 is MNHEY and CDR2 is SVGAGI. The CDR3 loop spans 15 amino acids. After removal of 4 bases from V and 6 bases from J, the junction contained 8 bases not matched to a gene. The CDR3: CASSFTGGRVNEQFF. The CDR3 coding sequence is TGTGCCAGCAGTTTTACGGGGGGGCGTGTCAATGAGCAGTTCTTC.

The rearrangement uses TRBV7-2 and TRBJ2-7; 10 bases line up with TRBD1. This CDR3 is built from 17 residues. The V gene end was trimmed by 6 bases and the J gene end by 5 bases; junction bases not matched to a gene: 16. Germline loops: CDR1 SGHTA, CDR2 FQGNSA. The CDR3 coding sequence is TGTGCCAGCAGTTTGCGGACAGGGGGTGTTCGGGTCAACGAGCAGTACTTC. This codes for CASSLRTGGVRVNEQYF.

Remarks on this clone: This sample includes further DNA sequences coding for the same CDR3. The chain recombines TRBV28 with TRBJ1-5, with D uncertain. The V end was cut by 2 bases, the J end by 4 bases, with 9 bases between. Germline lookup yields CDR1 MDHEN and CDR2 SYDVKM. This CDR3 has 14 amino acids. Here the CDR3 reads CASSLGQLNQPQHF. CDR3 DNA sequence: TGTGCCAGCAGTTTAGGGCAGTTAAATCAGCCCCAGCATTTT.

The gene calls are TRBV7-2 and TRBJ1-1; tentative D call: TRBD1 (5 bases). The CDR3 has 15 amino acids. The V gene lost 7 bases and the J gene lost 1 base, with 16 bases spanning the gap. CDR1 SGHTA and CDR2 FQGNSA come from the germline V gene. CDR3 DNA sequence: TGTGCCAGCAAACCAGGGCGGTTGGGGAACACTGAAGCTTTCTTT. Protein: CASKPGRLGNTEAFF. Looking up the rest from reference TRBV7-2 and TRBJ1-1 gives the full variable domain: GAGVSQSPSNKVTEKGKDVELRCDPISGHTALYWYRQSLGQGLEFLIYFQGNSAPDKSGLPSDRFSAERTGGSVSTLTIQRTQQEDSAVYLCASKPGRLGNTEAFFGQGTRLTVV.

V and J are TRBV11-2 and TRBJ2-7, with TRBD1 matching 8 bases. The ends lost 1 base at V and 0 bases at J; junction bases unmatched: 5. Germline V gives CDR1 SGHAT, CDR2 FQNNGV. The CDR3 extends over 16 amino acids. In DNA, the CDR3 is TGTGCCAGCAGCTTAGTGGGACAGGCCAGCTCCTACGAGCAGTACTTC. It yields the protein CASSLVGQASSYEQYF. The entire variable domain, with the rest obtained from reference TRBV11-2 and TRBJ2-7, is as follows: EAGVAQSPRYKIIEKRQSVAFWCNPISGHATLYWYQQILGQGPKLLIQFQNNGVVDDSQLPKDRFSAERLKGVDSTLKIQPAKLEDSAVYLCASSLVGQASSYEQYFGPGTRLTVT.

This clone occurred a few times. This chain connects TRBV6-6 to TRBJ1-2; the D is unclear. The germline V gene has CDR1 MNHNY and CDR2 SVGAGI (reference sequence). Trimming shortened V by 9 bases and J by 7 bases, and 12 bases separated the two germline ends. This CDR3 is 11 amino acids long. The CDR3 sequence: CASSDISGYTF. In DNA, the CDR3 is TGTGCCAGTAGTGACATCAGTGGCTACACCTTC.